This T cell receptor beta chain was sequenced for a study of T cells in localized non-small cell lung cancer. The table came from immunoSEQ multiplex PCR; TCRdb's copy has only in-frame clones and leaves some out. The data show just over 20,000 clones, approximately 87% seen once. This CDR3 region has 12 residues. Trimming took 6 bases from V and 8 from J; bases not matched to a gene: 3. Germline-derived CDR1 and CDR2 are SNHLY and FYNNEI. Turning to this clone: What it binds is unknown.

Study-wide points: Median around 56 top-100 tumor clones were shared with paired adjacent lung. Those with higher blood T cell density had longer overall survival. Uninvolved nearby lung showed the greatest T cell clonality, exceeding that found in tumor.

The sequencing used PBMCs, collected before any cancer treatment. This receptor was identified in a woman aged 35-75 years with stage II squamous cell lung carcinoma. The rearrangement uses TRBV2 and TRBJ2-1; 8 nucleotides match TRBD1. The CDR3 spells CASRDRDHEQFF. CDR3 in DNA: TGTGCCAGCAGGGACAGGGACCATGAGCAGTTCTTC.